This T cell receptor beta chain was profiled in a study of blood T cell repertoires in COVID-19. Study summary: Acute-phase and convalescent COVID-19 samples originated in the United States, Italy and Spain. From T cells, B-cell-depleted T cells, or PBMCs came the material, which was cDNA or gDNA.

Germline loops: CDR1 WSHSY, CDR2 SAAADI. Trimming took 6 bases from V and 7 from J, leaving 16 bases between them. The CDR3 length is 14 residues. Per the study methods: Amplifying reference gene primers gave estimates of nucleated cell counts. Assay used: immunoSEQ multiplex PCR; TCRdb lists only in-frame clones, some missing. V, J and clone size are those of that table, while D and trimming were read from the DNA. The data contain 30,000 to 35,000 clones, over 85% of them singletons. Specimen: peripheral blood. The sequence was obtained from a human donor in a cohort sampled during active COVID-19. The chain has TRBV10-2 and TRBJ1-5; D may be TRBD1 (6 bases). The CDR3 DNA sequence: TGCGCCAGCAGGCTACAGGGAGTTCAACAGCCCCAGCATTTT. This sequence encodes CASRLQGVQQPQHF.